The sequence of this TCR beta chain was determined in a study of blood T cell repertoires in COVID-19. For the study at large: The analysed material was cDNA or gDNA that came from T cells, B-cell-depleted T cells, or PBMCs.

How the authors handled the data: Reference gene primer amplification yielded estimated nucleated cell counts. Sequencing was performed with immunoSEQ multiplex PCR; in TCRdb, only in-frame clones are kept and a portion is missing. V and J calls and clone size come straight from that table; D and trimming were deduced from the DNA. The sample holds around 130,000 clones, about 92% seen once. This clone was seen more than once but under ten times. The clonotype comes from a man between 50 and 59 years old with active COVID-19. Sample: peripheral blood.

The CDR3 loop reads CASSVTPGGTYEKLFF. CDR3 nucleotide sequence: TGTGCCAGCAGCGTCACTCCAGGGGGGACGTATGAAAAACTGTTTTTT. The chain employs TRBV9 and TRBJ1-4; 7 positions agree with TRBD1. CDR1 SGDLS and CDR2 YYNGEE come from the germline V gene. Germline trimming cut 2 bases from V and 6 bases from J; bases unmatched to any gene: 10. This CDR3 contains 16 residues.